This T cell receptor (beta chain) originates from a study of CD8 T cells in ankylosing spondylitis. Notes on the study in general: Relatively scarce in peripheral blood, disease-linked clones were CD8+.

It was by quantitative 5'-RACE with molecular barcodes that TCR beta libraries were made. TCRdb analysed the 5' RACE reads with MiXCR anew, one entry per CDR3 protein. Of 210,000 or so distinct CDR3 sequences listed, roughly 24% are singletons. As concerns this clonotype: Its antigen is as yet unknown.

The receptor comes from a male donor with ankylosing spondylitis or in good health (not recorded which). The material sequenced was blood, either unsorted or a sorted T cell fraction (not recorded which).

The CDR3 DNA reads TGCAGCGTTGAAGGGGACACTGAAGCTTTCTTT. Translation gives CSVEGDTEAFF. J is TRBJ1-1 and V is TRBV29-1; D unresolved. The CDR3 is made up of 11 amino acids. The germline V and J ends were trimmed by 1 base and 3 bases, with 3 bases remaining between them. From germline, CDR1 is SQVTM and CDR2 ANQGSEA.